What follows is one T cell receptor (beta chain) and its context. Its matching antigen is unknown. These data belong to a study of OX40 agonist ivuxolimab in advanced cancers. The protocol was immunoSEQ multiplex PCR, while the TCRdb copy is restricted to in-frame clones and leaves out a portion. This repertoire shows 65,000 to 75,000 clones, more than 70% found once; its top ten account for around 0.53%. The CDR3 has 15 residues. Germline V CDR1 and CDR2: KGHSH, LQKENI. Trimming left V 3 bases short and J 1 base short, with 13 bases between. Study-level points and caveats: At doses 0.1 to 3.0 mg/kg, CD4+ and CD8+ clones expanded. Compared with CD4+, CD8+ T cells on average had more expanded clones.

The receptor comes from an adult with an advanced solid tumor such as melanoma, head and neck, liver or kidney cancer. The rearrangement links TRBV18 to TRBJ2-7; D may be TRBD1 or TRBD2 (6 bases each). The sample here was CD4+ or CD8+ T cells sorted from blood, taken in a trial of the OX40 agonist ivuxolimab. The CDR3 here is CASSPSGAGSYEQYF. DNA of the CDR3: TGTGCCAGCTCACCGTCGGGGGCGGGATCCTACGAGCAGTACTTC.